This paragraph reports one TCR beta chain. Generated by immunoSEQ multiplex PCR, the TCRdb table keeps only in-frame clones and is missing some. The sample lists nearly 50,000 clones, 80% to 90% seen once, with around 2.4% in the top ten. The sample's time point: baseline, week 1 (first vaccination visit). The treatment was: pre-vaccination baseline after standard-of-care therapy. The data originate from a study of a mutant IDH1 vaccine in newly diagnosed glioma. The overall study: Treated patients, averaging roughly 40 years, were roughly 60% male and around 40% female. Patients were pretreated with radiotherapy, temozolomide, or both, mostly both.

The CDR3 sequence is 16 residues long. J gave up 9 bases and V 3 bases, and 10 bases lay outside the gene matches. This sequence joins TRBV23-1 and TRBJ2-1, with TRBD2 identical over 11 bases. TRBV23-1 is labeled an ORF, and its function is uncertain. This receptor was obtained from a man aged 35 to 55 with glioma. This material consisted of PBMCs, taken from a glioma patient treated with radiotherapy, temozolomide or both. The CDR3 nucleotides read TGCGCCAGCAGTCAGCCTACTAGCGGGAGATTTACTGAGCAGTTCTTC. Its protein is CASSQPTSGRFTEQFF.